This T cell receptor (beta chain) was profiled in a study of brain T cells in children with intractable seizures. Sequencing used immunoSEQ multiplex PCR; TCRdb keeps in-frame clones, though not all of them. The repertoire holds more than 40,000 clones, with over 75% as singletons. Surgery cases with the highest brain T cell transcript signatures were chosen for sequencing. Whole-study results and caveats: Absence of clones before surgery may stem from lower sequencing depth.

Germline assignment: CDR1 DFQATT and CDR2 SNEGSKA (reference sequence). The CDR3 length is 11 residues. Trimming took off 8 bases at V and 0 bases at J, with 5 bases between the two ends. Worth noting for this clone: The target antigen is unknown.

Sequencing used peripheral blood, obtained at surgery. The TCR comes from a girl aged 2-15 years with tuberous sclerosis and intractable seizures. The J gene is TRBJ1-3, the V gene TRBV20-1; D not certain. The DNA for the CDR3 is TGCAGTCTGAGCTCTGGAAACACCATATATTTT. Amino acids: CSLSSGNTIYF.